This T cell receptor (beta chain) was obtained from a study of blood T cell repertoires in COVID-19. The CDR3 extends over 13 amino acids. V lost 6 bases, J lost 4 bases, and 12 bases lay in between. Germline V gene data show CDR1 as SNHLY and CDR2 as FYNNEI. Clones were read by immunoSEQ multiplex PCR, and TCRdb kept only the in-frame ones, dropping some. The sample consists of approximately 100,000 clones, over 80% of them appearing once. This chain connects TRBV2 to TRBJ1-1; unclear D gene. Sequences were obtained from peripheral blood. The TCR originated in a man aged 45 to 65 with acute or convalescent COVID-19. CDR3 residues: CASSIQILTEAFF. Written as DNA, the CDR3 is TGTGCCAGCAGCATACAGATCCTCACTGAAGCTTTCTTT.